This is a list of T cell receptor beta chains from one sample in a study of CD8 T cells in ankylosing spondylitis. TCRdb passed the 5' RACE reads through MiXCR, listing each CDR3 protein once. The data hold 150,000 to 200,000 distinct CDR3 sequences, with over 10% observed a single time. Sequencing input: blood, either unsorted or a sorted T cell fraction (not recorded which). The receptor source for this set is a female donor with ankylosing spondylitis or in good health (not recorded which). Both conserved end residues are part of each CDR3. D genes are given only for firm matches. The listing skips clone size in some rows; elsewhere it reads once, few, many or a size class.

clone_size	d_call	v_call	j_call	cdr3_length	cdr3_nt	cdr3_aa
many	NA	TRBV7-9	TRBJ2-4	14	TGTGCCAGCAGCTTATACACAGGGTACAACATTCAGTACTTC	CASSLYTGYNIQYF
many	NA	TRBV11-2	TRBJ2-7	14	TGTGCCAGCAGCTTAGTGGAGGGGCACAACGAGCAGTACTTC	CASSLVEGHNEQYF
many	NA	TRBV5-1	TRBJ2-3	12	TGCGCCAGCTCCGACCCCACAGATACGCAGTATTTT	CASSDPTDTQYF
few	NA	TRBV20-1	TRBJ1-2	14	TGCAGTGCTAGACGGACAGACTCTAACTATGGCTACACCTTC	CSARRTDSNYGYTF
many	TRBD1	TRBV29-1	TRBJ1-4	13	TGCAGCCGGGACAGCAAAACTAATGAAAAACTGTTTTTT	CSRDSKTNEKLFF
NA	TRBD2	TRBV11-2	TRBJ2-3	17	TGTGCCAGCAGGCCCGGTGTAGCGGGAGAGGGTACAGATACGCAGTATTTT	CASRPGVAGEGTDTQYF
many	NA	TRBV6-5	TRBJ2-3	19	TGTGCCAGCAGTTACTCGGTCCTGGGTAGCGCTAGTGGCACAGATACGCAGTATTTT	CASSYSVLGSASGTDTQYF
many	NA	TRBV28	TRBJ2-7	13	TGTGCCAGCGGATGGGGGCCTCGGGACGAGCAGTACTTC	CASGWGPRDEQYF
many	NA	TRBV7-8	TRBJ1-2	15	TGTGCCAGCAGCTTCAACGGGCAGGGGCCCTATGGCTACACCTTC	CASSFNGQGPYGYTF
many	TRBD1	TRBV7-2	TRBJ1-1	15	TGTGCCAGCAGCTTAGATGCAGGGGGGAACACTGAAGCTTTCTTT	CASSLDAGGNTEAFF
NA	NA	TRBV5-4	TRBJ1-4	14	TGTGCCAGCAGCTTGGAGGGTACCAATGAAAAACTGTTTTTT	CASSLEGTNEKLFF
NA	NA	TRBV7-2	TRBJ2-7	14	TGTGCCAGCAGCTTAAGCGGTCCTGCCTACGAGCAGTACTTC	CASSLSGPAYEQYF
NA	NA	TRBV7-2	TRBJ1-3	13	TGTGCCAGCAGCCACTTTATTGTCGACACCATATATTTT	CASSHFIVDTIYF
once	NA	TRBV6-7	TRBJ2-7	14	TGTGCCAGCAGTTACACTTTGAGCTCCTACGAGCAGTACTTC	CASSYTLSSYEQYF
once	NA	TRBV13	TRBJ2-7	14	TGTGCCAGCAGCTTCGGGACTGAACCCTACGAGCAGTACTTC	CASSFGTEPYEQYF
many	NA	TRBV5-6	TRBJ2-7	13	TGTGCCAGCAGCTTGATTTTGGCCGACGAGCAGTACTTC	CASSLILADEQYF
few	NA	TRBV14	TRBJ2-1	15	TGTGCCAGCAGCCAACTGGGCAGGATCAACAATGAGCAGTTCTTC	CASSQLGRINNEQFF
NA	TRBD1	TRBV19	TRBJ2-2	17	TGTGCCAGTAGTATACAGTCCGGGACAGCGAACACCGGGGAGCTGTTTTTT	CASSIQSGTANTGELFF
many	TRBD1	TRBV20-1	TRBJ1-2	12	TGCAGTGCCTCACGACAGGGGGAAGGCTACACCTTC	CSASRQGEGYTF
few	NA	TRBV6-5	TRBJ2-1	16	TGTGCCAGCAGTTACGCCTTTCAGCCCCCAGGTAATGAGCAGTTCTTC	CASSYAFQPPGNEQFF